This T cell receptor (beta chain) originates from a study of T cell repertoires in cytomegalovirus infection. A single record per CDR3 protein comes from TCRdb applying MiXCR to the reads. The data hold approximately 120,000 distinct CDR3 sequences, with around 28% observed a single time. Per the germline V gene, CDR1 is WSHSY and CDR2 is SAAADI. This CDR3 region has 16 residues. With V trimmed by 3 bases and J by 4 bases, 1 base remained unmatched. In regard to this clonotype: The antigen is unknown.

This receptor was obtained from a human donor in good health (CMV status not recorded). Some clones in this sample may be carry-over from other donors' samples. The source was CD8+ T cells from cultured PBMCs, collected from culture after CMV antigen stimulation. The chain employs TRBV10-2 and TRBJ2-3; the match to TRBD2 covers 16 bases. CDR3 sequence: CASSEGTSGGADTQYF. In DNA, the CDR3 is TGCGCCAGCAGTGAAGGGACTAGCGGGGGGGCAGATACGCAGTATTTT.